This is a list of T cell receptor beta chains from one sample in a study of CD8 T cells in Susac syndrome. MiXCR was run by TCRdb on the immunoSEQ multiplex PCR reads, yielding one entry per CDR3 protein. The sample contains more than 70,000 distinct CDR3 sequences, less than 95% of which appear only once. What was sequenced was CD8+ T cells from PBMCs. The receptors derive from a human donor with Susac syndrome. Both conserved end residues are part of each CDR3. A D gene is named only where the DNA matches it firmly. Size values are once, few and many counts, or a class for expanded clones, and some rows have none.

CDR3 DNA	CDR3 protein	V gene	J gene	clone size	CDR3 length	D gene
TGTGCCACCAGCAGAGAGGCAAAACTAGCCAAAAACATTCAGTACTTC	CATSREAKLAKNIQYF	TRBV15	TRBJ2-4	.	16	.
TGTGCCAGCAGTACGACAAGCACAGATACGCAGTATTTT	CASSTTSTDTQYF	TRBV7-7	TRBJ2-3	.	13	.
TGTGCCAGCAGTCCTGGACTAATGTATCAGAGCTCCTACAATGAGCAGTTCTTC	CASSPGLMYQSSYNEQFF	TRBV28	TRBJ2-1	.	18	.
TGTGCCAGCAGCGGGAAGGCAGGGAGGAATCAGCCCCAGCATTTT	CASSGKAGRNQPQHF	TRBV25-1	TRBJ1-5	once	15	.
TGTGCCAGCAGCCAAGTGTCGGTACAGGTTTCCACCGGGGAGCTGTTTTTT	CASSQVSVQVSTGELFF	TRBV14	TRBJ2-2	.	17	.
TGTGCCAGCAGTCCTTTTACGGGGGGGCCGGGGGAGCAGTTCTTC	CASSPFTGGPGEQFF	TRBV27	TRBJ2-1	.	15	TRBD2
TGTGCCAGCAGCTCTCGAGGGCAGGGGAGGAACGAGCAGTACTTC	CASSSRGQGRNEQYF	TRBV5-4	TRBJ2-7	.	15	.
TGCAGTGCTTTGCTAGCGGGCACCTACGAGCAGTACTTC	CSALLAGTYEQYF	TRBV20-1	TRBJ2-7	.	13	TRBD2
TGTGCCAGCAGAGGGCGGGGGACCGAGTCCTACGAGCAGTACTTC	CASRGRGTESYEQYF	TRBV21-1	TRBJ2-7	.	15	.
TGTGCCAGCAGAGCTCCAGGGAGCGGTCAGCCCCAGCATTTT	CASRAPGSGQPQHF	TRBV7-9	TRBJ1-5	.	14	.
TGTGCCAGCAGCCCTACTCGCAGAGGAGGGCAAGAGACCCAGTACTTC	CASSPTRRGGQETQYF	TRBV7-8	TRBJ2-5	.	16	.
TGTGCCAGCAGCATACGGGGCATTGGGAATGTACGCTCTGAAAAACTGTTTTTT	CASSIRGIGNVRSEKLFF	TRBV21-1	TRBJ1-4	.	18	.
TGTGCCAGCACCCCCCAGGCCCCCCAGCGGGGCGAGCAGTACTTC	CASTPQAPQRGEQYF	TRBV6-5	TRBJ2-7	once	15	TRBD2
TGTGCCTGGAGAGTTGGCAGGGGGATTGAAGCTTTCTTT	CAWRVGRGIEAFF	TRBV30	TRBJ1-1	.	13	TRBD1
TGTGCCACCAGCTCACTAAGGGTAGTTGCTAGCACAGATACGCAGTATTTT	CATSSLRVVASTDTQYF	TRBV15	TRBJ2-3	.	17	.
TGTGCCAGCAGCCCATCGGGACAGCCAAACTCCTACGAGCAGTACTTC	CASSPSGQPNSYEQYF	TRBV4-2	TRBJ2-7	.	16	TRBD1
TGTGCCAGCATCGGTCCGGACGTTCAAGAGACCCAGTACTTC	CASIGPDVQETQYF	TRBV7-2	TRBJ2-5	once	14	.
TGCGCCAGCAGCCCCGGAGGGGGGCTAGGTGACGAGCAGTACTTC	CASSPGGGLGDEQYF	TRBV5-1	TRBJ2-7	.	15	.
TGTGCCAGCAGCTTGTGGGGGGCGAACACTGAAGCTTTCTTT	CASSLWGANTEAFF	TRBV11-2	TRBJ1-1	.	14	.
TGTGCCACCAGCAGAGTAGGGCAGGGAAATGAAAAACTGTTTTTT	CATSRVGQGNEKLFF	TRBV15	TRBJ1-4	.	15	.
TGTGCCAGCAGCTTTATCCCGCATGAGCAGTTCTTC	CASSFIPHEQFF	TRBV7-2	TRBJ2-1	.	12	.
TGCGCCAGCAGCGAGGCGGGGGGTACAGATACGCAGTATTTT	CASSEAGGTDTQYF	TRBV5-1	TRBJ2-3	.	14	TRBD2
TGTGCCACCGGGAGTTCCTACGAGCAGTACTTC	CATGSSYEQYF	TRBV19	TRBJ2-7	.	11	.